This T cell receptor beta chain is drawn from a study of T cells in Graves' hyperthyroidism and ophthalmopathy (dated by TCRdb to between 2018 and 2020). Regarding the complete study: Peripheral blood was sampled at the time of initial diagnosis, prior to any treatment. A discovery cohort of about a hundred patients, 43 with Graves' ophthalmopathy and approximately 57 with stable Graves' hyperthyroidism, was used to find distinguishing TCR V-J signatures. An independent validation cohort of about 20 hyperthyroidism patients and some 15 patients who later progressed to ophthalmopathy tested prospective prediction of ophthalmopathy. For training and testing, the 100 or so patients in the discovery cohort were randomly divided in a 7:3 ratio. The study also compared thyroid tissue and blood T-cell repertoires from more than five Graves' hyperthyroidism patients. After sampling, hyperthyroidism patients received methimazole starting at 30 mg daily, and ophthalmopathy patients received high-dose intravenous methylprednisolone. The paper reports TCR Vbeta CDR3 sequencing of approximately 140 peripheral blood samples: 43 ophthalmopathy, under 80 hyperthyroidism and approximately 17 progressor patients. Points the paper makes about the study in general: No statistical method was used to fix the sample size in advance, and group allocation was not hidden from the investigators. Most expanded thyroid clonotypes (frequency above 0.001) were also detected in blood, suggesting blood repertoires may reflect thyroid immune responses. In validation, progression to ophthalmopathy was predicted by the model with nearly 71% sensitivity and under 85% specificity, a median of around 5.9 months before onset. A 13 V-J signature model separated ophthalmopathy from stable hyperthyroidism, with around 88% sensitivity and 81% to 83% specificity in cross-validation and 80%/75% in testing.

TCR beta CDR3 regions were amplified from RNA transcripts. For the first round of RT-PCR on the TCR CDR3, the HTBI primer set was used together with the Qiagen OneStep RT-PCR kit. Libraries were constructed in a second round of multiplex PCR, after which size selection and purification were performed. Paired-end sequencing of the libraries was performed with 100 bp reads on an Illumina HiSeq2000. The study's own analysis went as follows. SOAPnuke was used to process the raw data, throwing out any read that contained adapters or uncalled bases, had a mean Phred below 15, or lacked an exact constant-primer or identifier match. COPE v1.2.5 was used to merge high-quality paired reads, and clonotypes were defined as unique nucleotide sequences. MiTCR v1.1 was used to align clonotypes to the IMGT TRBV, TRBD and TRBJ reference segments. Analysis was restricted to V-J combinations with a frequency above 0.0001, which covered about 99% of repertoires. The TCS score was defined as F50 (clonal expansion) divided by E x V (chaos), with BLOSUM62-based TCRdist calculated between CDR3 peptides within each V-J. Welch's t-statistics and random forest reduced 514 V-J features to 10 to 15, which were used in a naive Bayes classifier (R e1071). The raw public data were reprocessed by TCRdb itself: fastp quality trimming at Q25, MiXCR clonotype calling, in-frame beta chains only. For every CDR3 protein sequence, its rows merge into one entry that carries the most common genes and DNA. The V and J calls follow TCRdb's processing rather than the paper's. The sample includes approximately 600,000 distinct CDR3 sequences, with approximately 14% observed a single time. The ten largest clones represent about 5.8% of the sample.

Hyperthyroidism patients were newly diagnosed, had a disease duration of under 2 months, and were aged 18 to 65 years. Exclusion was applied to patients with uncontrolled infections, other autoimmune diseases, pregnancy or lactation. Diagnoses relied on clinical symptoms, serum thyroxine and TRAb, thyroid ultrasound and orbital computed tomography. Blood from progressor patients was drawn when they were first diagnosed with hyperthyroidism, before any ophthalmopathy symptoms appeared. PBMCs were separated from roughly 10 ml of fresh peripheral blood using Ficoll-Paque density gradient centrifugation. Progressor patients were first diagnosed with Graves' hyperthyroidism and then developed ophthalmopathy during follow-up. Total RNA was extracted with Trizol reagent, and quality was checked on an Agilent 2100 Bioanalyzer. V drops 3 bases and J drops 0 bases, leaving 6 bases in between. CDR1 and CDR2, looked up from the germline V gene (reference sequence), are MNHEY and SMNVEV. The cysteine opens and the phenylalanine closes a CDR3 of 14 amino acids. Of the read, only the CDR3 DNA is kept; its 42 bases are in frame from base 1.

Regarding this clonotype: Its antigen specificity is not known. The input lacks base qualities; no much larger clone sits a single base away.

The source is a woman in her twenties or thirties with Graves' hyperthyroidism that later progressed to Graves' ophthalmopathy. The sequenced sample was blood. The chain employs TRBV27 and TRBJ2-1; perhaps TRBD2 is the D gene, with 5 bases matching. The sequenced DNA is TGTGCCAGCAGTTTCGAGGGCTCCTACAATGAGCAGTTCTTC. The resulting protein is CASSFEGSYNEQFF.